The source of this T cell receptor (beta chain) is a study of blood T cell repertoires in COVID-19. The wider study: Donors in the United States, Italy and Spain gave samples during acute or convalescent COVID-19. Sources were T cells, B-cell-depleted T cells, or PBMCs; the material itself was cDNA or gDNA.

Judged by abundance, this clone is medium-sized. Per the original data handling: Reference gene primer amplification yielded estimated nucleated cell counts. Generated by immunoSEQ multiplex PCR, the TCRdb table keeps only in-frame clones and is missing some. That table furnishes V, J and clone size, whereas the DNA furnished D and trimming. The table records under 170,000 clones, approximately 84% of them present only once. V trimming: 0 bases; J trimming: 4 bases; junction bases outside the gene matches: 13. The CDR3 spans 18 residues. Germline V gene sequence: CDR1 MNHEY, CDR2 SMNVEV (reference sequence).

This receptor was taken from a man aged 65-85 years with acute or convalescent COVID-19. Source material: peripheral blood. The chain combines TRBV27 with TRBJ2-7; TRBD1 agrees at 9 bases. The CDR3 loop reads CASSLSPRTGQGAYEQYF. The CDR3 nucleotides are TGTGCCAGCAGTTTATCCCCCCGTACGGGACAGGGTGCGTACGAGCAGTACTTC.